This TCR beta chain came from a study of blood T cells in healthy people across ages. Overall study results and limits: There was no known CMV status for donors, so expanded clonotype changes were possibly confounded.

A second about 7 to 11 cycle PCR used barcoded and J-beta primers. Each CDR3 protein is one row after TCRdb ran MiXCR on the 5' RACE reads. This sample has about 690,000 distinct CDR3 sequences, with around 41% found just once. This clonotype was seen a few times. What it binds is not known. Germline loops: CDR1 LGHDT, CDR2 YNNKEL (reference sequence). The V gene end was trimmed by 1 base and the J gene end by 2 bases; junction bases not matched to a gene: 9. The CDR3 sequence is 17 residues long. Whenever a sample was processed, at least 6.5 million PBMCs were isolated. The sequence was collected from a man older than 75 in good health. The V call is TRBV3-1, the J call TRBJ2-7; 9 nucleotides line up with TRBD2. Material for sequencing was blood. This CDR3 is CASSQVRGLAGTYEQYF. The CDR3 DNA reads TGTGCCAGCAGCCAAGTGAGGGGGCTAGCGGGGACCTACGAGCAGTACTTC.